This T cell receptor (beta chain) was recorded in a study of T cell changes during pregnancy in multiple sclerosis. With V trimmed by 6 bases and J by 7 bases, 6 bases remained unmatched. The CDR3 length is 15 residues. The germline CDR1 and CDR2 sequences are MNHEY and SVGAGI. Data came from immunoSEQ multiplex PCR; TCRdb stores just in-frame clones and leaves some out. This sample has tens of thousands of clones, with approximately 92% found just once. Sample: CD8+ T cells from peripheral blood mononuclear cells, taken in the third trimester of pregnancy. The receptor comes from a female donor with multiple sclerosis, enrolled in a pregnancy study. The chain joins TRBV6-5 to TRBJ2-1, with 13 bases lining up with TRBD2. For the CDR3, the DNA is TGTGCCAGCAGAACAACTAGCGGGAGGGCAAATGAGCAGTTCTTC. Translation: CASRTTSGRANEQFF.